This is a list of T cell receptor beta chains from one sample in a study of patients and donors after allogeneic stem cell transplantation. TCRdb reprocessed the RT-PCR reads with MiXCR, giving one entry per CDR3 protein. Of approximately 160,000 distinct CDR3 sequences listed, 30% are singletons. Sequenced input: blood, either unsorted or a sorted T cell fraction (not recorded which). These TCRs come from a human donor who was either an allogeneic HSCT recipient or a stem cell or donor lymphocyte infusion donor (not recorded which). It is not recorded whose cells these are; they may come from a transplant donor. The CDR3 runs from the conserved cysteine through the conserved F or W. Each record gives: D gene, clone size, J gene, V gene, CDR3 protein, CDR3 DNA. D genes are given only for firm matches. A row's size may be missing; if present it is once, few, many or a size class.

D: NA; size: few; J: TRBJ1-2; V: TRBV29-1; CDR3: CSVHTGPNYGYTF; DNA: TGCAGCGTTCATACAGGTCCAAACTATGGCTACACCTTC
D: NA; size: few; J: TRBJ1-2; V: TRBV18; CDR3: CASSPGPLYYGYTF; DNA: TGTGCCAGCTCACCAGGGCCTCTCTACTATGGCTACACCTTC
D: NA; size: many; J: TRBJ1-1; V: TRBV25-1; CDR3: CASSVAGMNTEAFF; DNA: TGTGCCAGCAGTGTCGCCGGGATGAACACTGAAGCTTTCTTT
D: NA; size: NA; J: TRBJ1-6; V: TRBV29-1; CDR3: CSVLEGSGVPLHF; DNA: TGCAGCGTTTTAGAGGGCTCTGGAGTACCCCTCCACTTT
D: TRBD2; size: NA; J: TRBJ2-1; V: TRBV20-1; CDR3: CSASSGRALSSYNEQFF; DNA: TGCAGTGCCTCTAGCGGGAGGGCCCTTAGCTCCTACAATGAGCAGTTCTTC
D: NA; size: few; J: TRBJ1-2; V: TRBV29-1; CDR3: CSVEVREAAFPSYGYTF; DNA: TGCAGCGTTGAAGTACGGGAGGCAGCCTTCCCGTCCTATGGCTACACCTTC
D: TRBD1; size: NA; J: TRBJ2-1; V: TRBV4-2; CDR3: CASSQGDRARRNEQFF; DNA: TGTGCCAGCAGCCAGGGTGACAGGGCCCGTCGGAATGAGCAGTTCTTC
D: NA; size: few; J: TRBJ2-1; V: TRBV7-6; CDR3: CASSLAVYNEQFF; DNA: TGTGCCAGCAGCTTGGCGGTATACAATGAGCAGTTCTTC
D: NA; size: NA; J: TRBJ2-5; V: TRBV24-1; CDR3: CATSDSRSLTHQETQYF; DNA: TGTGCCACCAGTGATAGTCGCAGCCTAACCCACCAAGAGACCCAGTACTTC
D: TRBD1; size: NA; J: TRBJ1-1; V: TRBV7-2; CDR3: CASSSPGQGEAFF; DNA: TGTGCCAGCAGTTCCCCGGGACAGGGGGAGGCTTTCTTT
D: NA; size: NA; J: TRBJ2-1; V: TRBV5-8; CDR3: CASSLGLDSHNEQFF; DNA: TGTGCCAGCAGCTTGGGACTAGATTCCCACAATGAGCAGTTCTTC
D: NA; size: NA; J: TRBJ2-1; V: TRBV7-6; CDR3: CASSLGTTTSNEQFF; DNA: TGTGCCAGCAGCTTGGGGACCACCACTTCCAATGAGCAGTTCTTC
D: TRBD1; size: NA; J: TRBJ1-5; V: TRBV7-2; CDR3: CASSSGQVGNQPQHF; DNA: TGTGCCAGCAGCTCTGGACAGGTTGGCAATCAGCCCCAGCATTTT
D: NA; size: NA; J: TRBJ2-7; V: TRBV20-1; CDR3: CSARDTPYEQYF; DNA: TGCAGTGCTAGGGACACCCCCTACGAGCAGTACTTC